One sample yielded the 27 T cell receptor beta chains listed below, sequenced in a study of PD-1 blockade in classical Hodgkin lymphoma. Relapse was seen in all patients after autologous stem cell transplantation, and brentuximab vedotin exposure was variable. The data were produced by immunoSEQ multiplex PCR, yet TCRdb's version contains in-frame clones alone and is incomplete. Seen here are fewer than 6,500 clones, about 72% observed once, and the top ten hold approximately 35%. The sequences come from peripheral blood mononuclear cells (PBMCs), collected at baseline. The receptors originated from a human donor with classical Hodgkin lymphoma.

The genes are TRBV6-5 and TRBJ1-2; 8 bases line up with TRBD1. This CDR3 is 15 amino acids long. Germline lookup yields CDR1 MNHEY and CDR2 SVGAGI. The ends lost 5 bases at V and 5 bases at J; junction bases unmatched: 10. The CDR3 coding sequence is TGTGCCAGCAGTGGACCGGGACAGGAAGCTTATGGCTACACCTTC. It encodes CASSGPGQEAYGYTF.

The chain uses TRBV18 and TRBJ2-6, with D unresolved. The CDR3 loop spans 16 amino acids. Germline V gene data show CDR1 as KGHSH and CDR2 as LQKENI. V lost 2 bases and J 4 bases, leaving 12 bases between the germline ends. The CDR3 region has the DNA TGTGCCAGCTCACCATTTCAGTCAGCCGGGGCCAACGTCCTGACTTTC. Protein sequence: CASSPFQSAGANVLTF.

CDR3 DNA: TGTGCCAGCAGCTTAGATCTGATGACCTACAATGAGCAGTTCTTC. It specifies CASSLDLMTYNEQFF. The V call is TRBV7-3, the J call TRBJ2-1; no clear D gene. The CDR3 loop spans 15 amino acids. Trimming left V 2 bases short and J 2 bases short, with 10 bases between. Germline CDR1 SGHTA, CDR2 FQGTGA.

The V gene is TRBV30, the J gene TRBJ1-5; 7 bases are shared with TRBD1. Trimming at V came to 0 bases and at J to 4 bases, leaving 6 bases not matched to a gene. Germline CDR1 reads GTSNPN; CDR2 reads SVGIG (reference sequence). This CDR3 spans 15 amino acids. In nucleotides, the CDR3 is TGTGCCTGGAGTGTATCCGGGACAGCAAATCAGCCCCAGCATTTT. It codes for CAWSVSGTANQPQHF.

The J gene is TRBJ2-4, the V gene TRBV6-5, with 7 nucleotides matching TRBD1. Germline V gives CDR1 MNHEY, CDR2 SVGAGI. V lost 6 bases and J lost 6; bases outside the gene matches: 8. The CDR3 is 14 residues long. For the CDR3, the DNA is TGTGCCAGCAGACACGACAGGGAAGTAAACATTCAGTACTTC. This translates into CASRHDREVNIQYF.

The chain employs TRBV7-9 and TRBJ2-5; no clear D. The J call may not be correct, given that the DNA end is closer to TRBJ2-7. CDR1 and CDR2 (germline): SEHNR, FQNEAQ (reference sequence). The CDR3 loop spans 16 amino acids. The CDR3 nucleotides read TGTGCCAGCAGCCCACCCCTGACACCAGCCTACTACGAGCAGTACTTC. As protein: CASSPPLTPAYYEQYF.

This sequence joins TRBV7-9 and TRBJ2-7; possibly TRBD1 for D (6 bases). With 4 bases removed from V and 4 bases from J, the gap between germline ends came to 11 bases. Per germline, CDR1 SEHNR and CDR2 FQNEAQ (reference sequence). The CDR3 covers 13 residues. In DNA, the CDR3 is TGTGCCAGCAGCTCAGAGGACAGTTACGAGCAGTACTTC. Translating it yields CASSSEDSYEQYF.

The gene calls are TRBV18 and TRBJ2-1; possibly TRBD1 for D (5 bases). V was cut by 0 bases and J by 5 bases, with 11 bases left in between. The CDR3 spans 15 residues. Germline assignment: CDR1 KGHSH and CDR2 LQKENI. The CDR3, as DNA: TGTGCCAGCTCACCACCGGGGCAGGGTAACAATGAGCAGTTCTTC. This gives the protein CASSPPGQGNNEQFF.

The chain has TRBV5-4 and TRBJ2-2; possibly TRBD1 for D (6 bases). The germline V and J ends were trimmed by 4 bases and 4 bases, with 8 bases remaining between them. The CDR3 is made up of 13 amino acids. Germline assignment: CDR1 SGHNT and CDR2 YYREEE (reference sequence). The CDR3 protein is CASSDRFTGELFF. As DNA, the CDR3 is TGTGCCAGCAGCGACAGGTTCACCGGGGAGCTGTTTTTT.

This chain links TRBV14 with TRBJ2-7, with D hard to call. The CDR3 contains 12 residues. The V end was cut by 4 bases, the J end by 6 bases, with 10 bases between. The germline V gene has CDR1 SGHDN and CDR2 FVKESK. CDR3: CASSPWTLEQYF. The CDR3 DNA reads as TGTGCCAGCAGCCCCTGGACGCTCGAGCAGTACTTC.

Note on this clone: The junction and the germline gene differ at one end; a read error may be behind it. This chain joins TRBV10-3 and TRBJ2-3, with 9 bases identical to TRBD2. Germline CDR1 reads ENHRY; CDR2 reads SYGVKD. This CDR3 region has 15 residues. The CDR3 loop is CAISESGTSIDTQYF. The CDR3 DNA is TGTGCCATCAGTGAGAGCGGGACTAGCATAGATACGCAGTATTTT.

The rearrangement joins TRBV18 to TRBJ1-2; perhaps TRBD1 as D (5 bases). Trimming removed 6 bases from V and 8 bases from J, with 19 bases in between. The V gene's germline CDR1 is KGHSH and CDR2 LQKENI. The CDR3 runs to 14 residues. CDR3 in DNA: TGTGCCAGCTCTACCAAGAGACAGAGGTACGGCTACACCTTC. The encoded protein is CASSTKRQRYGYTF.

This clone was picked up a small number of times. At one of its ends the junction is not consistent with the germline gene, which may arise from a read error. J is TRBJ2-7 and V is TRBV10-3, with D perhaps TRBD1 (5 bases). The CDR3 is 13 amino acids. The germline CDR1 and CDR2 sequences are ENHRY and SYGVKD. This CDR3 reads CASSSGTRDEQYF. Here the CDR3 DNA reads TGTGCCAGCAGTTCGGGCACCAGGGACGAGCAGTACTTC.

On this clone itself: Relative to the germline gene, one junction end is altered; a read error may explain this. The chain uses TRBV5-1 and TRBJ1-2; the D gene is possibly TRBD1 (5 bases). This CDR3 comprises 14 residues. Per the germline V gene, CDR1 is SGHRS and CDR2 is YFSETQ. The DNA of the CDR3 is TGTGCCAGCAGTTCCACCGACAGACCTTATGGCTACACCTTC. This translates into CASSSTDRPYGYTF. The complete variable domain, with remaining parts taken from reference TRBV5-1 and TRBJ1-2, reads KAGVTQTPRYLIKTRGQQVTLSCSPISGHRSVSWYQQTPGQGLQFLFEYFSETQRNKGNFPGRFSGRQFSNSRSEMNVSTLELGDSALYLCASSSTDRPYGYTFGSGTRLTVV.

The V gene is TRBV9, the J gene TRBJ1-1; tentative D call: TRBD1 (6 bases). The germline V gene encodes CDR1 SGDLS and CDR2 YYNGEE. This CDR3 spans 13 amino acids. V dropped 0 bases and J dropped 7 bases, with 10 bases sitting between them. CDR3 in DNA: TGTGCCAGCAGCGTAGAGGGGGGTTATGAAGCTTTCTTT. This sequence encodes CASSVEGGYEAFF.

The chain couples TRBV13 to TRBJ2-1, with 7 bases aligning to TRBD2. The CDR3 loop spans 18 amino acids. CDR1 PRHDT and CDR2 FYEKMQ come from the germline V gene (reference sequence). The V segment lost 1 base and the J segment 0 bases; nucleotides outside the gene matches: 9. CDR3 region: CASSLERRGGSSYNEQFF. The CDR3 DNA reads as TGTGCCAGCAGCTTAGAGCGGCGCGGGGGAAGCTCCTACAATGAGCAGTTCTTC.

This sequence joins TRBV28 and TRBJ2-7; 8 nucleotides line up with TRBD2. The germline CDR1 and CDR2 sequences are MDHEN and SYDVKM. The V gene end was trimmed by 5 bases and the J gene end by 0 bases; junction bases not matched to a gene: 6. The CDR3 extends over 15 amino acids. DNA of the CDR3: TGTGCCAGCAGTCCGGGGGGGGGCCACTCCTACGAGCAGTACTTC. It yields the protein CASSPGGGHSYEQYF.

This chain links TRBV19 with TRBJ1-5; 8 bases match TRBD1. The junction had 3 bases not matched to a gene; V was cut back by 5 bases and J by 3 bases. The CDR3 consists of 14 residues. Germline V CDR1 and CDR2: LNHDA, SQIVND (reference sequence). The CDR3 DNA is TGTGCCAGTAGTTTGACAGGGGACAATCAGCCCCAGCATTTT. This encodes CASSLTGDNQPQHF.

The rearrangement uses TRBV7-9 and TRBJ1-2; TRBD1 might be the D (5 bases). Germline CDR1 SEHNR, CDR2 FQNEAQ (reference sequence). V dropped 6 bases and J dropped 1 base, with 21 bases sitting between them. This CDR3 is 17 amino acids long. The CDR3 protein is CASSLKGEGSNNYGYTF. CDR3 sequence (DNA): TGTGCCAGCAGTCTGAAAGGGGAGGGATCGAATAACTATGGCTACACCTTC.

This clone showed up just once. V is TRBV11-2 and J is TRBJ2-2; D call uncertain. The germline gives CDR1 SGHAT, CDR2 FQNNGV. Trimming stripped 5 bases from V and 5 bases from J, with 6 bases between. The CDR3 runs 12 residues. CDR3 sequence (DNA): TGTGCCAGCAGCCCAAATACCGGGGAGCTGTTTTTT. This codes for CASSPNTGELFF.

This chain uses TRBV2 with TRBJ2-6, with D perhaps given as TRBD1 or TRBD2 (5 bases each). Between the trimmed V and J ends, which lost 0 bases and 0 bases, there was a span of 18 bases. In germline, CDR1 is SNHLY, CDR2 FYNNEI. The CDR3 has 20 residues. The CDR3 protein is CASSEAPTLGPLSGANVLTF. Here the CDR3 DNA reads TGTGCCAGCAGTGAAGCGCCAACTCTGGGACCACTCTCTGGGGCCAACGTCCTGACTTTC.

This chain uses TRBV5-6 with TRBJ2-2, with 9 bases matching TRBD1. J was trimmed by 6 bases and V by 1 base; bases with no gene match: 4. Germline V gene sequence: CDR1 SGHDT, CDR2 YYEEEE. This CDR3 contains 15 residues. DNA for the CDR3: TGTGCCAGCAGCTTGTACGGACAGGGGCCCGGGGAGCTGTTTTTT. Protein sequence: CASSLYGQGPGELFF.

Only a few counts were recorded for this clone. The V gene is TRBV7-3, the J gene TRBJ2-2; D might be TRBD2 (5 bases). The CDR3 totals 15 residues. Per the germline V gene, CDR1 is SGHTA and CDR2 is FQGTGA. Trimming pared 1 base from V and 3 bases from J, leaving 9 bases between. As DNA, the CDR3 is TGTGCCAGCAGCTTAAGATCTAGCCACACCGGGGAGCTGTTTTTT. Its protein product is CASSLRSSHTGELFF.

The chain combines TRBV27 with TRBJ2-1; 11 bases line up with TRBD2. This CDR3 has 15 residues. The V gene's germline CDR1 is MNHEY and CDR2 SMNVEV (reference sequence). V dropped 7 bases and J dropped 7; count of bases not matched to a gene: 9. CDR3 sequence reads: CASTPGLAAWNEQFF. CDR3 DNA: TGTGCCAGCACCCCGGGACTAGCGGCCTGGAATGAGCAGTTCTTC.

The V call is TRBV7-9, the J call TRBJ2-1; 8 positions agree with TRBD1. V was pared by 1 base and J by 1 base, with 9 bases of the junction left unmatched. Germline V gene sequence: CDR1 SEHNR, CDR2 FQNEAQ (reference sequence). CDR3 length: 18 amino acids. For the CDR3, the DNA is TGTGCCAGCAGCTTAGTTTTCGGGACAGGAGGTTCCTACAATGAGCAGTTCTTC. The encoded protein is CASSLVFGTGGSYNEQFF.

This chain joins TRBV6-1 and TRBJ2-7; D not certain. CDR3 size: 11 residues. From germline, CDR1 is MNHNS and CDR2 SASEGT. The V and J ends lost 5 bases and 5 bases respectively, with 7 bases between them. The CDR3 DNA sequence: TGTGCCAGCAGTACCTCGAACGAGCAGTACTTC. This encodes CASSTSNEQYF.

The V call is TRBV18, the J call TRBJ1-5; D not certain. Germline values: CDR1 KGHSH, CDR2 LQKENI. Trimming took 1 base from V and 2 from J, leaving 9 bases between them. The CDR3 has 15 amino acids. The DNA for the CDR3 is TGTGCCAGCTCACCACAGGAAGCGGGCAATCAGCCCCAGCATTTT. Its translation: CASSPQEAGNQPQHF.